The clone carrying this T cell receptor (beta chain) was seen only a few times. What it recognizes is unknown. The data stem from a study of beta chain features in type 1 diabetes. Overall study context: Over 85,000,000 sorted cells were examined across all samples.

Germline CDR1 reads MDHEN; CDR2 reads SYDVKM. CDR3 length: 16 amino acids. The trim removed 6 bases at V and 5 bases at J, leaving 15 bases unmatched. Expressed TCRB transcripts were sequenced after all isolated RNA was converted to cDNA. Profiling relied on immunoSEQ multiplex PCR, and the TCRdb table lists in-frame clones only, not all of them. This table has about 150,000 clones, less than 15% appearing once. Study-wide results and limits: TCRB CDR3s from Type 1 diabetes patients were moderately but significantly shorter in all four CD4+ subsets.

Heparinised blood was drawn once per donor, averaging approximately 100 mL. The clonotype comes from a man younger than 35 with type 1 diabetes. The sample comprised central memory CD4+ T cells from blood. V usage is TRBV28 and J usage is TRBJ2-7, with 8 bases aligning to TRBD1. CDR3: CASSTRLTDRAHEQYF. CDR3 coding DNA: TGTGCCAGCAGCACTCGGCTAACGGACAGGGCCCACGAGCAGTACTTC.